This TCR beta chain is from a study of cytomegalovirus exposure and HLA in healthy donors. Use of 60 Vbeta and 13 Jbeta primers characterized the PCR. Produced via immunoSEQ multiplex PCR; TCRdb's table is partial and in-frame only. The data contain about 120,000 clones, 75% of them singletons. This CDR3 has 18 residues. The V segment lost 6 bases and the J segment 0 bases; nucleotides outside the gene matches: 10. Per the germline V gene, CDR1 is WNHNN and CDR2 is SYGVQD (reference sequence). This clone was picked up a small number of times. The V gene is TRBV10-1, the J gene TRBJ2-1; 11 positions agree with TRBD1. The material sequenced was PBMCs. This receptor was identified in a woman between 18 and 30 years old in good health and CMV-seronegative. CDR3 sequence reads: CASSRDRGALSSYNEQFF. CDR3 nucleotides: TGCGCCAGCAGCCGGGACAGGGGGGCCCTGAGCTCCTACAATGAGCAGTTCTTC.